The entry below describes one T cell receptor (beta chain). The data were obtained in a study of blood T cell repertoires in COVID-19. Overall study: Sample material is recorded as cDNA or gDNA derived from T cells, B-cell-depleted T cells, or PBMCs.

Original processing notes: Reference gene primer amplification yielded estimated nucleated cell counts. Method: immunoSEQ multiplex PCR; TCRdb's copy keeps in-frame clones and lacks some. V and J calls plus clone size are reproduced from that table; the DNA served to infer D and trimming. In the table there are 65,000 to 90,000 clones, about 83% of which are singletons. The length of the CDR3 is 15 residues. Germline V CDR1 and CDR2: MNHEY, SVGEGT. V was clipped by 2 bases and J by 0 bases, with 10 bases between them. This sequence joins TRBV6-2 or TRBV6-3 and TRBJ1-2, with D unresolved. The source material was peripheral blood. This sequence was found in a man between 50 and 59 years old with active COVID-19. The CDR3 nucleotides read TGTGCCAGCAGTTACCGGCCAGCGTCTAACTATGGCTACACCTTC. Its translation is CASSYRPASNYGYTF.